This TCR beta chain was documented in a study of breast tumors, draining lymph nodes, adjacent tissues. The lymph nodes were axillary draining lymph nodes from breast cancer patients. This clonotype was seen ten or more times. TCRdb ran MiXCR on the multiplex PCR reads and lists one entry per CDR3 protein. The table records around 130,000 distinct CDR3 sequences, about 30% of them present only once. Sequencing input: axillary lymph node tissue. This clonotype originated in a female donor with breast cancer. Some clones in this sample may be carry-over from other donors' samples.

CDR3 region: CATSRVGGQFVYNEQFF. In DNA, the CDR3 is TGTGCCACCAGCAGAGTGGGGGGACAGTTCGTCTACAATGAGCAGTTCTTC. This rearrangement joins TRBV15 to TRBJ2-1; D might be TRBD1 (7 bases). The CDR3 spans 17 residues. CDR1 and CDR2 from the germline V gene are LNHNV and YYDKDF (reference sequence). Trimming left V 1 base short and J 3 bases short, with 16 bases between.